Listed below are T cell receptor beta chains from one sample, sequenced in a study of OX40 agonist ivuxolimab in advanced cancers. TCRdb keeps only in-frame clones here, not all; method: immunoSEQ multiplex PCR. The sample yields approximately 72,000 clones, over 80% seen once. The sequences come from CD4+ or CD8+ T cells sorted from blood, collected in a trial of the OX40 agonist ivuxolimab. The receptors were sampled from an adult with an advanced solid tumor such as melanoma, head and neck, liver or kidney cancer. Both conserved end residues are part of each CDR3. A D gene is named only where the DNA matches it firmly. Clone size appears in some rows only: once, few, many, or a class for an expanded clone.

D gene,J gene,V gene,clone size,CDR3 protein,CDR3 DNA
.,TRBJ1-5,TRBV7-9,.,CASSLASNQPQHF,TGTGCCAGCAGCTTGGCCAGCAATCAGCCCCAGCATTTT
.,TRBJ1-5,TRBV7-2,.,CASSSNPSGSNQPQHF,TGTGCCAGCAGCTCTAACCCGTCGGGAAGCAATCAGCCCCAGCATTTT
.,TRBJ2-2,TRBV4-1,few,CASSQGGLAATGELFF,TGCGCCAGCAGCCAAGGCGGACTGGCGGCCACCGGGGAGCTGTTTTTT
TRBD1,TRBJ1-2,TRBV27,.,CASSSRPGQGAKTGSSYGYTF,TGTGCCAGCAGTTCCCGCCCCGGACAGGGGGCGAAAACGGGTTCGAGCTATGGCTACACCTTC
TRBD1,TRBJ2-5,TRBV10-3,.,CAIGTAKETQYF,TGTGCCATCGGGACAGCTAAAGAGACCCAGTACTTC
TRBD2,TRBJ2-1,TRBV5-1,.,CASSPWRLAGVGSSYNEQFF,TGCGCCAGCAGCCCCTGGAGACTAGCGGGAGTAGGGAGCTCCTACAATGAGCAGTTCTTC
TRBD1,TRBJ2-7,TRBV28,.,CASSGDREYEQYF,TGTGCCAGCAGTGGGGACAGGGAATACGAGCAGTACTTC
TRBD1,TRBJ2-3,TRBV5-6,.,CASSTRTGEADTQYF,TGTGCCAGCAGCACACGGACAGGGGAAGCAGATACGCAGTATTTT
TRBD1,TRBJ1-2,TRBV28,.,CASSLTGENYGYTF,TGTGCCAGCAGTTTAACAGGGGAAAACTATGGCTACACCTTC
.,TRBJ2-3,TRBV7-2,.,CASSSSRDTQYF,TGTGCCAGCAGCTCTAGCCGAGATACGCAGTATTTT
.,TRBJ2-1,TRBV5-5,once,CASAPGPTYNEQFF,TGTGCCAGCGCCCCGGGCCCCACCTACAATGAGCAGTTCTTC
TRBD1,TRBJ1-1,TRBV29-1,.,CSGMTGGGTEAFF,TGCAGCGGTATGACAGGGGGCGGCACTGAAGCTTTCTTT
TRBD2,TRBJ2-3,TRBV29-1,.,CSVVHHGPGTSGIAGADTQYF,TGCAGCGTTGTCCACCACGGCCCCGGGACTAGCGGGATTGCTGGGGCAGATACGCAGTATTTT
.,TRBJ2-3,TRBV6-1,.,CASSEEGGSTQYF,TGTGCCAGCAGTGAAGAGGGCGGTTCGACGCAGTATTTT
.,TRBJ1-5,TRBV27,.,CASRGGLKSNQPQHF,TGTGCCAGCAGGGGGGGGCTGAAAAGCAATCAGCCCCAGCATTTT
TRBD2,TRBJ2-7,TRBV28,.,CASLFGGGYEQYF,TGTGCCAGCCTTTTCGGGGGGGGGTACGAGCAGTACTTC
TRBD2,TRBJ2-2,TRBV9,.,CASSVAPVLAGTNTGELFF,TGTGCCAGCAGCGTAGCCCCTGTACTAGCGGGTACGAACACCGGGGAGCTGTTTTTT
TRBD1,TRBJ2-1,TRBV15,.,CATTQDRNEQFF,TGTGCCACCACCCAGGACAGGAATGAGCAGTTCTTC
.,TRBJ2-3,TRBV11-2,.,CASNLRGASTDTQYF,TGTGCCAGCAACCTAAGGGGGGCTAGCACAGATACGCAGTATTTT